Each of the 30 T cell receptor beta chains below was sequenced from the same sample in a study of cytomegalovirus exposure and HLA in healthy donors. Vbeta (60) and Jbeta (13) primers were used in the PCR. Clones were read by immunoSEQ multiplex PCR, and TCRdb kept only the in-frame ones, dropping some. This sample carries 160,000 or so clones, 80% to 90% of them seen once, and the ten largest clones take approximately 2%. Source material: PBMCs. All receptors come from a woman younger than 35 in good health and CMV-seronegative.

The genes are TRBV28 and TRBJ1-4; D unresolved. The germline V gene has CDR1 MDHEN and CDR2 SYDVKM. The ends were cut back, 3 bases at V and 6 bases at J, with 11 bases in the middle. CDR3 length: 14 amino acids. CDR3 loop: CASSLEGSDEKLFF. CDR3 DNA: TGTGCCAGCAGTTTGGAGGGTTCGGATGAAAAACTGTTTTTT.

The chain is built from TRBV7-9 and TRBJ2-7; tentatively, D is TRBD1 (6 bases). The CDR3 length is 14 residues. V dropped 5 bases and J dropped 6 bases, with 17 bases sitting between them. CDR1 and CDR2 (germline): SEHNR, FQNEAQ (reference sequence). CDR3 sequence (DNA): TGTGCCAGCAGCCCCCCACAGGGAAGGGGCGAGCAGTACTTC. Amino acid sequence: CASSPPQGRGEQYF.

The V and J genes are TRBV11-3 and TRBJ2-7; the match to TRBD1 covers 11 bases. The CDR3 contains 18 residues. Germline lookup yields CDR1 SGHNT and CDR2 YENEEA. J was trimmed by 3 bases and V by 4 bases; bases with no gene match: 14. CDR3 sequence: CASSSSGTGGGPIYEQYF. The CDR3 region has the DNA TGTGCCAGCAGCTCGTCGGGGACAGGGGGAGGTCCCATCTACGAGCAGTACTTC.

J is TRBJ2-1 and V is TRBV7-9, with a weak D call TRBD2 (5 bases). Trimming took 2 bases from V and 5 from J, leaving 19 bases between them. The CDR3 has 17 residues. The germline CDR1 and CDR2 sequences are SEHNR and FQNEAQ (reference sequence). The CDR3 DNA follows: TGTGCCAGCAGCTTACTGAGTGTGGGAGTTAACGACAATGAGCAGTTCTTC. Protein sequence: CASSLLSVGVNDNEQFF. Full variable domain (rest looked up from reference TRBV7-9 and TRBJ2-1): DTGVSQNPRHKITKRGQNVTFRCDPISEHNRLYWYRQTLGQGPEFLTYFQNEAQLEKSRLLSDRFSAERPKGSFSTLEIQRTEQGDSAMYLCASSLLSVGVNDNEQFFGPGTRLTVL.

The chain recombines TRBV28 with TRBJ1-2; 9 positions agree with TRBD1. The CDR3 contains 15 residues. The junction had 4 bases not matched to a gene; V was cut back by 1 base and J by 4 bases. Germline values: CDR1 MDHEN, CDR2 SYDVKM. The CDR3 DNA is TGTGCCAGCAGTTTATTGGGACAGGGCGCCTATGGCTACACCTTC. Protein: CASSLLGQGAYGYTF.

The V gene is TRBV28, the J gene TRBJ2-5, with 8 bases matching TRBD2. CDR1 and CDR2 from the germline V gene are MDHEN and SYDVKM. The CDR3 is made up of 15 amino acids. Trimming cost V 2 bases and J 4 bases; bases outside gene matches: 6. CDR3 in DNA: TGTGCCAGCAGTTTAATGGGACTAGATCGAGAGACCCAGTACTTC. Residues: CASSLMGLDRETQYF.

The chain combines TRBV4-1 with TRBJ1-1; D gene unclear. This CDR3 contains 14 residues. V lost 0 bases and J lost 3, with 8 bases in between. Per germline, CDR1 MGHRA and CDR2 YSYEKL. CDR3 in DNA: TGCGCCAGCAGCCAAGAAGCCCGAGACACTGAAGCTTTCTTT. It encodes CASSQEARDTEAFF.

This rearrangement joins TRBV6-5 to TRBJ2-6; D gene unclear. V lost 6 bases and J lost 3, with 9 bases in between. Per the germline V gene, CDR1 is MNHEY and CDR2 is SVGAGI. The CDR3 has 14 amino acids. The CDR3 bases are TGTGCCAGCAGGGGCAATTTTGGGGCCAACGTCCTGACTTTC. It codes for CASRGNFGANVLTF.

The chain employs TRBV29-1 and TRBJ2-1, with TRBD2 matching 11 bases. This CDR3 contains 14 residues. The V segment lost 3 bases and the J segment 5 bases; nucleotides outside the gene matches: 3. The germline CDR1 and CDR2 sequences are SQVTM and ANQGSEA. CDR3 sequence (DNA): TGCAGCGTTGAGGGACTAGCGGTTGACAATGAGCAGTTCTTC. It is translated as CSVEGLAVDNEQFF.

The sample holds one count of this clone. The V gene is TRBV4-1, the J gene TRBJ2-5; D possibly corresponds to TRBD2 (6 bases). The DNA matches TRBJ2-7 better at its end, which makes the J call doubtful. CDR3 size: 14 residues. The V gene's germline CDR1 is MGHRA and CDR2 YSYEKL. The CDR3 bases are TGCGCCAGCTCCCCGGGGGATTCATCCTACGAGCAGTACTTC. Translating gives CASSPGDSSYEQYF.

The V and J genes are TRBV27 and TRBJ2-7; D gene ambiguous. This CDR3 has 14 residues. Per the germline V gene, CDR1 is MNHEY and CDR2 is SMNVEV (reference sequence). V lost 1 base to trimming and J lost 5 bases, with 12 bases between them. This CDR3 reads CASSLFLGSDEQYF. The CDR3 region has the DNA TGTGCCAGCAGTTTATTTCTAGGTTCGGACGAGCAGTACTTC.

The chain carries TRBV21-1 and TRBJ1-2; the table gives TRBD1 as D, unverified against the DNA. TRBV21-1 is labeled a pseudogene. This CDR3 has 18 amino acids. In DNA form, the CDR3 reads TGTGCCAGCAGAAGGGACCGGGACAGGGCGTCTACTAACTATGGCTACACCTTC. The encoded protein is CASRRDRDRASTNYGYTF.

The rearrangement uses TRBV5-1 and TRBJ2-3; D gene ambiguous. Looked up from germline, CDR1 is SGHRS and CDR2 is YFSETQ. Trimming took off 0 bases at V and 1 base at J, with 9 bases between the two ends. There are 15 residues in the CDR3. The CDR3 here is CASSLDRGGTDTQYF. CDR3 in DNA: TGCGCCAGCAGCTTGGATAGAGGTGGCACAGATACGCAGTATTTT.

The rearrangement links TRBV5-1 to TRBJ2-7; D gene uncertain. CDR3 size: 13 residues. V was clipped by 4 bases and J by 2 bases, with 10 bases between them. Germline V lookup: CDR1 SGHRS, CDR2 YFSETQ. The CDR3 DNA is TGCGCCAGCAGCCACACAGCCGCCTACGAGCAGTACTTC. Protein sequence: CASSHTAAYEQYF.

This clone appeared a few times. This chain uses TRBV11-3 with TRBJ2-5; maybe TRBD1 (5 bases). Germline CDR1 is SGHNT and CDR2 is YENEEA. This CDR3 has 13 amino acids. Trimming cost V 5 bases and J 2 bases, with 9 bases left between them. The CDR3 DNA reads as TGTGCCAGCAGCCAAAGGGGTCAAGAGACCCAGTACTTC. Amino acid sequence: CASSQRGQETQYF.

Only one count was recorded for this clone. The chain couples TRBV27 to TRBJ2-6, with D unresolved. The V end was cut by 2 bases, the J end by 0 bases, with 8 bases between. This CDR3 comprises 16 residues. Germline CDR1 and CDR2: MNHEY and SMNVEV (reference sequence). CDR3 sequence: CASSLLTSSGANVLTF. In DNA, the CDR3 is TGTGCCAGCAGTTTACTGACAAGCTCTGGGGCCAACGTCCTGACTTTC.

The CDR3 is CASSQTDRGHEQYF. DNA for the CDR3: TGCGCCAGCAGCCAAACTGACAGGGGCCACGAGCAGTACTTC. This rearrangement joins TRBV4-1 to TRBJ2-7, with TRBD1 identical over 8 bases. V gave up 2 bases and J gave up 5 bases; unmatched junction bases: 5. This CDR3 comprises 14 residues. Germline-derived CDR1 and CDR2 are MGHRA and YSYEKL.

The gene calls are TRBV5-4 and TRBJ2-3; 12 bases match TRBD2. Germline-derived CDR1 and CDR2 are SGHNT and YYREEE (reference sequence). This CDR3 is built from 16 residues. The V segment lost 4 bases and the J segment 2 bases; nucleotides outside the gene matches: 5. In DNA, the CDR3 is TGTGCCAGCAGCCGGGGACTAGCGGGTTTCACAGATACGCAGTATTTT. It specifies CASSRGLAGFTDTQYF.

The chain has TRBV19 and TRBJ1-5; D ambiguous. Germline CDR1 reads LNHDA; CDR2 reads SQIVND (reference sequence). Trimming pared 3 bases from V and 7 bases from J, leaving 10 bases between. The CDR3 is 13 amino acids. The DNA for the CDR3 is TGTGCCAGTAGTATCGGGGAGGACCAGCCCCAGCATTTT. It specifies CASSIGEDQPQHF.

This clone was recorded only once. The chain employs TRBV10-2 and TRBJ2-7, with D perhaps TRBD2 (6 bases). The CDR3 is made up of 14 amino acids. Germline V lookup: CDR1 WSHSY, CDR2 SAAADI. Trimming left V 4 bases short and J 5 bases short, with 15 bases between. The CDR3 coding sequence is TGCGCCAGCAGTGTCGGGGGAGGCCCGCACGAGCAGTACTTC. Translated: CASSVGGGPHEQYF.

As DNA, the CDR3 is TGTGCCATCAGTGAGTCGGTAGCGGGAGGCCGACGCTACGAGCAGTACTTC. As protein: CAISESVAGGRRYEQYF. The V call is TRBV10-3, the J call TRBJ2-7; 10 nucleotides agree with TRBD2. The length of the CDR3 is 17 residues. Germline V gives CDR1 ENHRY, CDR2 SYGVKD. The V gene end was trimmed by 0 bases and the J gene end by 3 bases; junction bases not matched to a gene: 8.

This CDR3 reads CASSWARETQYF. In DNA form, the CDR3 reads TGCGCCAGCAGCTGGGCCCGGGAGACCCAGTACTTC. The chain has TRBV5-1 and TRBJ2-5; D call uncertain. The CDR3 runs 12 residues. In germline, CDR1 is SGHRS, CDR2 YFSETQ. Between the trimmed V and J ends, which lost 3 bases and 5 bases, there was a span of 8 bases.

The chain uses TRBV5-1 and TRBJ1-4; no firm D call. Germline V lookup: CDR1 SGHRS, CDR2 YFSETQ. V lost 4 bases, J lost 0 bases, and 10 bases lay in between. The CDR3 has 15 residues. The CDR3, as DNA: TGCGCCAGCAGCGGCGACGGGGCAACTAATGAAAAACTGTTTTTT. Encoded protein: CASSGDGATNEKLFF.

V and J are TRBV5-5 and TRBJ2-5; no reliable D call. Trimming stripped 0 bases from V and 5 bases from J, with 5 bases between. CDR1 and CDR2 from the germline V gene are SGHKS and YYEKEE (reference sequence). The CDR3 contains 12 residues. CDR3 protein: CASSLDTETQYF. For the CDR3, the DNA is TGTGCCAGCAGCTTGGACACGGAGACCCAGTACTTC.

Here the CDR3 reads CASSELAEGSTDTQYF. The CDR3 nucleotides read TGTGCCAGCAGCGAACTAGCGGAGGGTAGCACAGATACGCAGTATTTT. V gene TRBV6-4 combines with J gene TRBJ2-3, with 8 bases lining up with TRBD2. Germline assignment: CDR1 MRHNA and CDR2 SNTAGT. J lost 0 bases, V lost 6 bases, and 8 bases had no gene match. The length of the CDR3 is 16 residues.

The chain employs TRBV7-6 and TRBJ2-2; D possibly corresponds to TRBD2 (5 bases). Germline V CDR1 and CDR2: SGHVS, FNYEAQ. The CDR3 runs to 13 residues. V lost 5 bases to trimming and J lost 5 bases, with 9 bases between them. The CDR3: CASSPRVTGELFF. The CDR3 region has the DNA TGTGCCAGCAGCCCGAGGGTGACCGGGGAGCTGTTTTTT. Using reference TRBV7-6 and TRBJ2-2 for the parts outside the CDR3, the full variable domain is GAGVSQSPRYKVTKRGQDVALRCDPISGHVSLYWYRQALGQGPEFLTYFNYEAQQDKSGLPNDRFSAERPEGSISTLTIQRTEQRDSAMYRCASSPRVTGELFFGEGSRLTVL.

Here the CDR3 DNA reads TGCGCCAGCAGCCGTGGACTAGCGGAAGAGACCCAGTACTTC. This codes for CASSRGLAEETQYF. The chain uses TRBV4-1 and TRBJ2-5; 10 bases align to TRBD2. In germline, CDR1 is MGHRA, CDR2 YSYEKL. The CDR3 is made up of 14 amino acids. The junction had 2 bases not matched to a gene; V was cut back by 4 bases and J by 3 bases.

V gene TRBV5-1 combines with J gene TRBJ2-4; TRBD2 is a possible D gene (5 bases). The ends were cut back, 2 bases at V and 0 bases at J, with 6 bases in the middle. The germline CDR1 and CDR2 sequences are SGHRS and YFSETQ. The CDR3 covers 14 residues. CDR3 in DNA: TGCGCCAGCAGCTTAGCGGAAGCCAAAAACATTCAGTACTTC. It translates to CASSLAEAKNIQYF.

The J gene is TRBJ2-2, the V gene TRBV6-5; 7 bases map to TRBD2. Germline values: CDR1 MNHEY, CDR2 SVGAGI. V shed 2 bases, J shed 1 base, and the junction held 4 bases outside the gene matches. The CDR3 length is 16 residues. The CDR3 nucleotides are TGTGCCAGCAGTTACGGGGGGGAATGGAACACCGGGGAGCTGTTTTTT. Its protein product is CASSYGGEWNTGELFF.

The J gene is TRBJ2-7, the V gene TRBV7-9, with a weak D call TRBD2 (5 bases). The germline CDR1 and CDR2 sequences are SEHNR and FQNEAQ (reference sequence). V was trimmed by 3 bases and J by 6 bases, leaving 12 bases between them. This CDR3 contains 13 residues. CDR3 sequence (DNA): TGTGCCAGCAGCTTTGGCGAGGGATTCGAGCAGTACTTC. Its protein is CASSFGEGFEQYF.